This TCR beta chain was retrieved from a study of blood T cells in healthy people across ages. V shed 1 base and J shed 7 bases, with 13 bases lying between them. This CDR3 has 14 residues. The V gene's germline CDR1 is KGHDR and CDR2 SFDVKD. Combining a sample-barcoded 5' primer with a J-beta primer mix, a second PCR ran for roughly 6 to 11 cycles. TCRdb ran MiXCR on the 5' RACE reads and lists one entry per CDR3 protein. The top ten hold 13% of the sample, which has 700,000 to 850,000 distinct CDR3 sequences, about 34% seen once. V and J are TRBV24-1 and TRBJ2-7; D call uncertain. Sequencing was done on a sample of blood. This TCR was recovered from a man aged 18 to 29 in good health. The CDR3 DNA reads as TGTGCCACCAGTGATTTCGGCAGAGACAATGAGCAGTACTTC. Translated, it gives CATSDFGRDNEQYF.